Listed below are T cell receptor beta chains from one sample, sequenced in a study of T-cell reconstitution after alpha-beta-depleted transplantation in children. From the PCR reads, TCRdb called clonotypes with MiXCR, one entry per CDR3 protein. Among 490,000 or so distinct CDR3 sequences, about an eighth were seen once, and the ten largest hold over 5.5%. Sample: PBMCs from the stem cell graft donor, taken from the stem cell graft. These receptors all come from a human donor who donated a stem cell graft to a child with combined immunodeficiency. Each CDR3 is given with its conserved first and last residue. Fields, in order: D gene, clone size, V gene, J gene, CDR3 DNA, CDR3 protein. D genes are given only for firm matches. Clone size is stated in some rows and not others, as once, few, many or a class when expanded.

D gene: NA
clone size: NA
V gene: TRBV9
J gene: TRBJ1-1
CDR3 DNA: TGTGCCAGCAGCTCTGGTGGGGGGCAAATAGGCACTGAAGCTTTCTTT
CDR3 protein: CASSSGGGQIGTEAFF

D gene: NA
clone size: once
V gene: TRBV28
J gene: TRBJ1-2
CDR3 DNA: TGTGCCAGCAGTTTATGGGGTCTGAAGGACGGCAACTATGGCTACACCTTC
CDR3 protein: CASSLWGLKDGNYGYTF

D gene: NA
clone size: NA
V gene: TRBV20-1
J gene: TRBJ2-7
CDR3 DNA: TGCAGTGCTAGAGATCCCGGGACAACTAGATACGAGCAGTACTTC
CDR3 protein: CSARDPGTTRYEQYF

D gene: TRBD2
clone size: many
V gene: TRBV12-3/TRBV12-4
J gene: TRBJ2-1
CDR3 DNA: TGTGCCAGCAGTTCCGTACTCCTAGCGGGAGGTTCCTACAATGAGCAGTTCTTC
CDR3 protein: CASSSVLLAGGSYNEQFF

D gene: NA
clone size: NA
V gene: TRBV24-1
J gene: TRBJ2-2
CDR3 DNA: TGTGCCACCCGGCAGGGGCGCGAGTCCGGGGAGCTGTTTTTT
CDR3 protein: CATRQGRESGELFF

D gene: TRBD1
clone size: few
V gene: TRBV29-1
J gene: TRBJ2-7
CDR3 DNA: TGCAGCGTAGCTCCGGGACAGGGGTACGAGCAGTACTTC
CDR3 protein: CSVAPGQGYEQYF

D gene: TRBD2
clone size: many
V gene: TRBV20-1
J gene: TRBJ2-7
CDR3 DNA: TGCAGTGCTAGACTAGCGGGGCCCAACGAGCAGTACTTC
CDR3 protein: CSARLAGPNEQYF

D gene: TRBD2
clone size: NA
V gene: TRBV5-6
J gene: TRBJ2-1
CDR3 DNA: TGTGCCAGCAGCTTGAGCGACCTAGCGGGAGGGCCGGTCTACAATGAGCAGTTCTTC
CDR3 protein: CASSLSDLAGGPVYNEQFF

D gene: TRBD2
clone size: NA
V gene: TRBV29-1
J gene: TRBJ2-2
CDR3 DNA: TGCAGCGTAACCCCGGGGGGAGGCACCGGGGAGCTGTTTTTT
CDR3 protein: CSVTPGGGTGELFF

D gene: TRBD1
clone size: many
V gene: TRBV10-3
J gene: TRBJ2-5
CDR3 DNA: TGTGCCATCAGTGAAATGTGGACAGGGGCACAAGAGACCCAGTACTTC
CDR3 protein: CAISEMWTGAQETQYF